Below, 7 T cell receptor beta chains from the same sample are listed, as sequenced in a study of T-cell memory formation after mild COVID-19. TCRdb called the 5' RACE reads again in MiXCR, with one record for every CDR3 protein. The table records roughly 400,000 distinct CDR3 sequences, about 20% of them present only once. Sequencing was performed on PBMCs or a T cell subset sorted from them (not recorded which). The source is a man younger than 35 who had mild COVID-19 (a few samples of this study predate the infection). Cell type and time point are not known.

This clonotype was seen only a few times. The chain couples TRBV7-8 to TRBJ2-5, with 9 bases identical to TRBD2. The CDR3 has 19 amino acids. The germline gives CDR1 SGHVS, CDR2 FQNEAQ. Trimming removed 1 base from V and 4 bases from J; junction bases left unmatched: 16. CDR3 coding DNA: TGTGCCAGCAGCTTAGGCCGTCTAGCGGGGCTTGGGTCCCGAGAGACCCAGTACTTC. Protein: CASSLGRLAGLGSRETQYF.

This clonotype was seen repeatedly, ten times or more. The gene calls are TRBV5-1 and TRBJ2-7; no definite D call. Germline V CDR1 and CDR2: SGHRS, YFSETQ. V gave up 7 bases and J gave up 2 bases, with 13 bases separating them. This CDR3 spans 13 amino acids. The CDR3 loop reads CASHLDGAYEQYF. Here the CDR3 DNA reads TGCGCCAGCCACCTCGACGGTGCCTACGAGCAGTACTTC.

This clonotype was found a few times. This rearrangement joins TRBV6-2 or TRBV6-3 to TRBJ1-5, with TRBD1 as a possible D gene (5 bases). The CDR3 runs to 13 residues. With 5 bases removed from V and 7 bases from J, the gap between germline ends came to 12 bases. Germline V gives CDR1 MNHEY, CDR2 SVGEGT. The CDR3 sequence: CASSRQGSQPQHF. CDR3 DNA sequence: TGTGCCAGCAGTCGGCAGGGAAGCCAGCCCCAGCATTTT.

The chain recombines TRBV19 with TRBJ2-3; 8 bases line up with TRBD2. Germline CDR1 reads LNHDA; CDR2 reads SQIVND (reference sequence). CDR3 size: 15 residues. J lost 0 bases, V lost 6 bases, and 5 bases had no gene match. CDR3 bases: TGTGCCAGTAGGAGCGGGGGCCAGAGCACAGATACGCAGTATTTT. Protein product: CASRSGGQSTDTQYF.

The chain recombines TRBV30 with TRBJ1-5; 7 bases line up with TRBD1. CDR3 length equals 13 residues. Germline V gene data show CDR1 as GTSNPN and CDR2 as SVGIG (reference sequence). Trimming at V came to 5 bases and at J to 7 bases, leaving 8 bases not matched to a gene. CDR3 in DNA: TGTGCCTGGGCAGGACAGGAGATACAGCCCCAGCATTTT. As protein: CAWAGQEIQPQHF.

The rearrangement joins TRBV10-3 to TRBJ1-5; 7 bases fit TRBD1. The CDR3 has 15 amino acids. The V segment lost 2 bases and the J segment 7 bases; nucleotides outside the gene matches: 8. The germline CDR1 and CDR2 sequences are ENHRY and SYGVKD. The CDR3, as DNA: TGTGCCATCAGTGAGACGACAGGGTGGATCCAGCCCCAGCATTTT. Encoded protein: CAISETTGWIQPQHF.

This clonotype showed up just a few times. J is TRBJ1-3 and V is TRBV12-3 or TRBV12-4; the D is unclear. The V end lost 6 bases, the J end lost 3 bases, and 9 bases lay between the germline ends. The CDR3 runs 13 residues. CDR3 in amino acids: CASSSDIGNTIYF. The CDR3 DNA reads TGTGCCAGCAGCTCTGACATTGGAAACACCATATATTTT.